This TCR beta chain was recorded in a study of blood T cell repertoires in COVID-19. For the study at large: Sites in the United States, Italy and Spain provided acute and convalescent COVID-19 samples. Sources were T cells, B-cell-depleted T cells, or PBMCs; the material itself was cDNA or gDNA.

Using immunoSEQ multiplex PCR, the repertoire was profiled, and TCRdb retains in-frame clones only, with some absent. The top ten clones hold 4.8% of a sample with tens of thousands of clones, 70% to 90% of them seen once. This CDR3 spans 16 amino acids. Germline trimming cut 4 bases from V and 1 base from J; bases unmatched to any gene: 10. The V gene's germline CDR1 is SGHRS and CDR2 YFSETQ. The receptor was derived from a woman older than 75 with acute or convalescent COVID-19. The gene calls are TRBV5-1 and TRBJ2-5; 7 nucleotides align to TRBD2. The specimen was peripheral blood. The CDR3 DNA sequence: TGCGCCAGCAGCGGTCTCCGGGGGGTCTCCCAAGAGACCCAGTACTTC. It specifies CASSGLRGVSQETQYF.